This TCR beta chain derives from a study of Ad26.COV2.S vaccination and SARS-CoV-2 variants. Whole-study context: The COV1001 Ad26.COV2.S trial arm included the donor.

The data were produced by immunoSEQ multiplex PCR, yet TCRdb's version contains in-frame clones alone and is incomplete. The table lists 300,000 to 400,000 clones, around 83% of them singletons. Described treatment: roughly 19 received Ad26.COV2.S at low or high dose, single or two shots; about 5 received placebo; per-sample allocation not given. The samples were gathered on day 63 after the first injection of vaccine or placebo. Study outcomes and limitations: People given the vaccine had a wider spike-specific TCR breadth than placebo recipients did.

The CDR3 has 15 residues. Germline V gene lookup returns CDR1 LNHNV and CDR2 YYDKDF (reference sequence). Trimming removed 1 base from V and 5 bases from J, with 15 bases in between. This clone has just one count. Its antigen is not identified. The sequence derives from a person aged 18 to 59 who received the Ad26.COV2.S COVID-19 vaccine or a placebo. The input for sequencing was peripheral blood, taken in a trial of Ad26.COV2.S vaccine versus placebo. The genes are TRBV15 and TRBJ2-7; possibly TRBD2 for D (5 bases). CDR3 in amino acids: CATSRAPGMAHEQYF. The CDR3 nucleotides read TGTGCCACCAGCAGAGCCCCCGGGATGGCTCACGAGCAGTACTTC.